This T cell receptor (beta chain) was identified during a study of T-cell reconstitution after alpha-beta-depleted transplantation in children. Preparation of the TCRbeta library was carried out with unique molecular identifiers. TCRdb re-called the PCR reads with MiXCR, one entry per CDR3 protein. Found here are around 93,000 distinct CDR3 sequences, roughly 7.7% of them singletons; the top ten hold 5.5% to 8%. In its sample, this clonotype was seen many times. Trimming stripped 2 bases from V and 0 bases from J, with 14 bases between. Germline CDR1 is SGHVS and CDR2 is FQNEAQ. The CDR3 sequence is 16 residues long.

This TCR was recovered from a human donor who donated a stem cell graft to a child with congenital amegakaryocytic thrombocytopenia. Material: PBMCs from the stem cell graft donor, obtained from the stem cell graft. The chain joins TRBV7-8 to TRBJ2-7; D gene uncertain. CDR3 DNA: TGTGCCAGCAGCTTATCTCGATTGGTCTACTCCTACGAGCAGTACTTC. Translation: CASSLSRLVYSYEQYF.